These T cell receptor beta chains were read from a single sample in a study of cytomegalovirus exposure and HLA in healthy donors. The protocol was immunoSEQ multiplex PCR, while the TCRdb copy is restricted to in-frame clones and leaves out a portion. The table for this sample gives just over 50,000 clones. The sample comprised PBMCs. These receptors were obtained from a woman in her sixties or seventies in good health and CMV-seropositive. Both conserved end residues are part of each CDR3. The D gene is left open where the match is weak.

J gene: TRBJ2-1; V gene: TRBV10-3; D gene: NA; CDR3 protein: CAISDTGGSYNEQFF; CDR3 DNA: TGTGCCATCAGTGATACCGGGGGCTCCTACAATGAGCAGTTCTTC
J gene: TRBJ2-1; V gene: TRBV7-2; D gene: NA; CDR3 protein: CASSHPQGYNEQFF; CDR3 DNA: TGTGCCAGCAGCCACCCCCAGGGGTACAATGAGCAGTTCTTC
J gene: TRBJ2-3; V gene: TRBV5-1; D gene: TRBD2; CDR3 protein: CASSLEGLAGGSSTDTQYF; CDR3 DNA: TGCGCCAGCAGCTTGGAGGGGCTAGCGGGGGGCTCTAGCACAGATACGCAGTATTTT
J gene: TRBJ2-7; V gene: TRBV27; D gene: NA; CDR3 protein: CASSPTVSGEQYF; CDR3 DNA: TGTGCCAGCAGTCCGACAGTTTCCGGGGAGCAGTACTTC
J gene: TRBJ2-5; V gene: TRBV6-5; D gene: TRBD2; CDR3 protein: CASSLAGGAETQYF; CDR3 DNA: TGTGCCAGCAGTCTGGCGGGAGGGGCCGAGACCCAGTACTTC
J gene: TRBJ2-6; V gene: TRBV2; D gene: TRBD1; CDR3 protein: CASRLWTGSGANVLTF; CDR3 DNA: TGTGCCAGCCGGCTCTGGACAGGCTCTGGGGCCAACGTCCTGACTTTC
J gene: TRBJ2-6; V gene: TRBV11-2; D gene: NA; CDR3 protein: CASSPNSGANVLTF; CDR3 DNA: TGTGCCAGCAGCCCAAACTCTGGGGCCAACGTCCTGACTTTC
J gene: TRBJ1-2; V gene: TRBV6-1; D gene: NA; CDR3 protein: CATRKAGNYGYTF; CDR3 DNA: TGTGCCACCCGGAAGGCGGGTAACTATGGCTACACCTTC
J gene: TRBJ1-3; V gene: TRBV7-9; D gene: TRBD1; CDR3 protein: CASSPSGQGRNTIYF; CDR3 DNA: TGTGCCAGCAGCCCGTCGGGACAGGGGAGAAACACCATATATTTT
J gene: TRBJ2-2; V gene: TRBV11-3; D gene: NA; CDR3 protein: CASSFTSHGELFF; CDR3 DNA: TGTGCCAGCAGCTTCACTAGCCACGGGGAGCTGTTTTTT
J gene: TRBJ1-5; V gene: TRBV7-2; D gene: NA; CDR3 protein: CASSSTADSPGNQPQHF; CDR3 DNA: TGTGCCAGCAGCTCAACGGCGGACAGTCCTGGCAATCAGCCCCAGCATTTT
J gene: TRBJ2-7; V gene: TRBV27; D gene: TRBD1; CDR3 protein: CASSSAGTGGGEQYF; CDR3 DNA: TGTGCCAGCAGTTCCGCCGGGACAGGGGGTGGCGAGCAGTACTTC
J gene: TRBJ2-1; V gene: TRBV4-3; D gene: NA; CDR3 protein: CASRRGSPYNEQFF; CDR3 DNA: TGCGCCAGCAGACGGGGGTCCCCCTACAATGAGCAGTTCTTC
J gene: TRBJ1-5; V gene: TRBV18; D gene: TRBD1; CDR3 protein: CASSLLGQGGNQPQHF; CDR3 DNA: TGTGCCAGCTCACTCCTTGGACAGGGGGGTAATCAGCCCCAGCATTTT
J gene: TRBJ1-5; V gene: TRBV28; D gene: NA; CDR3 protein: CTIGGEPQHF; CDR3 DNA: TGTACAATAGGGGGTGAACCCCAGCATTTT
J gene: TRBJ1-2; V gene: TRBV10-2; D gene: TRBD1; CDR3 protein: CASSDRGYGYTF; CDR3 DNA: TGCGCCAGTAGCGACAGGGGTTATGGCTACACCTTC
J gene: TRBJ2-7; V gene: TRBV28; D gene: NA; CDR3 protein: CATLGTHNYEQYF; CDR3 DNA: TGTGCCACCCTCGGGACACATAACTACGAGCAGTACTTC
J gene: TRBJ1-1; V gene: TRBV19; D gene: NA; CDR3 protein: CASAGRYTEAFF; CDR3 DNA: TGTGCCAGTGCAGGAAGGTACACTGAAGCTTTCTTT
J gene: TRBJ2-3; V gene: TRBV10-3; D gene: NA; CDR3 protein: CAISESGGPNTQYF; CDR3 DNA: TGTGCCATCAGTGAGTCGGGGGGGCCGAATACGCAGTATTTT
J gene: TRBJ1-4; V gene: TRBV5-5; D gene: NA; CDR3 protein: CASSLSRGGEKLFF; CDR3 DNA: TGTGCCAGCAGCTTAAGCCGGGGAGGTGAAAAACTGTTTTTT
J gene: TRBJ2-7; V gene: TRBV29-1; D gene: NA; CDR3 protein: CSVLGQSSYEQYF; CDR3 DNA: TGCAGCGTCCTCGGACAGAGCTCCTACGAGCAGTACTTC
J gene: TRBJ1-5; V gene: TRBV9; D gene: NA; CDR3 protein: CASSDGGINQPQHF; CDR3 DNA: TGTGCCAGCAGCGATGGGGGGATAAATCAGCCCCAGCATTTT
J gene: TRBJ2-7; V gene: TRBV19; D gene: NA; CDR3 protein: CASSPGATYEQYF; CDR3 DNA: TGTGCCAGTAGCCCTGGGGCAACCTACGAGCAGTACTTC
J gene: TRBJ1-2; V gene: TRBV6-1; D gene: TRBD1; CDR3 protein: CASSEEAGGNGYTF; CDR3 DNA: TGTGCCAGCAGTGAAGAGGCAGGGGGCAATGGCTACACCTTC
J gene: TRBJ1-2; V gene: TRBV6-6; D gene: TRBD1; CDR3 protein: CASSLGTDYGYTF; CDR3 DNA: TGTGCCAGCAGCCTAGGGACAGATTATGGCTACACCTTC
J gene: TRBJ1-1; V gene: TRBV6-4; D gene: NA; CDR3 protein: CASSVGRAGPTEAFF; CDR3 DNA: TGTGCCAGCAGTGTCGGGAGGGCTGGGCCCACTGAAGCTTTCTTT
J gene: TRBJ2-3; V gene: TRBV28; D gene: TRBD1; CDR3 protein: CASITQGARDTQYF; CDR3 DNA: TGTGCCAGCATCACACAGGGGGCTCGGGATACGCAGTATTTT
J gene: TRBJ1-5; V gene: TRBV6-1; D gene: TRBD1; CDR3 protein: CASTAWGQGNQPQHF; CDR3 DNA: TGTGCCAGCACCGCTTGGGGACAGGGTAATCAGCCCCAGCATTTT
J gene: TRBJ1-3; V gene: TRBV4-3; D gene: TRBD1; CDR3 protein: CASSQGTGGNTIYF; CDR3 DNA: TGCGCCAGCAGCCAAGGGACAGGGGGAAACACCATATATTTT
J gene: TRBJ2-5; V gene: TRBV5-1; D gene: NA; CDR3 protein: CASSLGGGKENQYF; CDR3 DNA: TGCGCCAGCAGCTTGGGGGGGGGCAAAGAGAACCAGTACTTC
J gene: TRBJ1-5; V gene: TRBV5-5; D gene: NA; CDR3 protein: CASSLDNLYQPQHF; CDR3 DNA: TGTGCCAGCAGCTTGGACAATCTGTATCAGCCCCAGCATTTT
J gene: TRBJ1-2; V gene: TRBV6-6; D gene: TRBD1; CDR3 protein: CASSPRDRTPNYGYTF; CDR3 DNA: TGTGCCAGCAGCCCCCGGGACAGGACCCCTAACTATGGCTACACCTTC
J gene: TRBJ1-2; V gene: TRBV19; D gene: NA; CDR3 protein: CASNRGAYNYGYTF; CDR3 DNA: TGTGCCTCCAACCGGGGGGCCTATAACTATGGCTACACCTTC
J gene: TRBJ2-4; V gene: TRBV19; D gene: NA; CDR3 protein: CASRGTLLAKNIQYF; CDR3 DNA: TGTGCCAGTAGGGGGACATTACTAGCCAAAAACATTCAGTACTTC
J gene: TRBJ1-6; V gene: TRBV7-9; D gene: TRBD1; CDR3 protein: CASSLLTGGYSPLHF; CDR3 DNA: TGTGCCAGCAGCTTGCTGACAGGGGGATATTCACCCCTCCACTTT
J gene: TRBJ2-2; V gene: TRBV5-4; D gene: NA; CDR3 protein: CASSLSAVTNTGELFF; CDR3 DNA: TGTGCCAGCAGCTTGTCCGCGGTCACGAACACCGGGGAGCTGTTTTTT
J gene: TRBJ2-7; V gene: TRBV28; D gene: NA; CDR3 protein: CASSPTVLRASYEQYF; CDR3 DNA: TGTGCCAGCAGTCCCACCGTCCTAAGAGCCTCCTACGAGCAGTACTTC
J gene: TRBJ1-5; V gene: TRBV6-5; D gene: NA; CDR3 protein: CASSYKIGGGQPQHF; CDR3 DNA: TGTGCCAGCAGTTACAAGATTGGGGGGGGCCAGCCCCAGCATTTT
J gene: TRBJ2-6; V gene: TRBV15; D gene: TRBD2; CDR3 protein: CATSRGEGSGANVLTF; CDR3 DNA: TGTGCCACCAGCAGGGGGGAGGGGTCTGGGGCCAACGTCCTGACTTTC
J gene: TRBJ2-5; V gene: TRBV11-3; D gene: NA; CDR3 protein: CASSLVQQETQYF; CDR3 DNA: TGTGCCAGCAGCTTAGTTCAACAAGAGACCCAGTACTTC
J gene: TRBJ1-5; V gene: TRBV7-2; D gene: NA; CDR3 protein: CASSLGGGQNQPQHF; CDR3 DNA: TGTGCCAGCAGCTTAGGGGGGGGGCAGAATCAGCCCCAGCATTTT
J gene: TRBJ1-1; V gene: TRBV6-5; D gene: TRBD1; CDR3 protein: CASSYDRAPLGTEAFF; CDR3 DNA: TGTGCCAGCAGTTACGACAGGGCTCCCTTAGGCACTGAAGCTTTCTTT
J gene: TRBJ1-1; V gene: TRBV15; D gene: TRBD1; CDR3 protein: CATTSIGQGKNEAFF; CDR3 DNA: TGTGCCACCACCTCAATCGGACAGGGCAAAAATGAAGCTTTCTTT
J gene: TRBJ2-2; V gene: TRBV28; D gene: NA; CDR3 protein: CASSLRGELFF; CDR3 DNA: TGTGCCAGCAGTTTACGCGGGGAGCTGTTTTTT
J gene: TRBJ2-7; V gene: TRBV11-2; D gene: NA; CDR3 protein: CASSRSDSYEQYF; CDR3 DNA: TGTGCCAGCAGCCGCAGTGACTCCTACGAGCAGTACTTC
J gene: TRBJ1-4; V gene: TRBV5-1; D gene: TRBD1; CDR3 protein: CASSLGTDNEKLFF; CDR3 DNA: TGCGCCAGCAGCCTAGGGACAGATAATGAAAAACTGTTTTTT
J gene: TRBJ1-2; V gene: TRBV6-5; D gene: NA; CDR3 protein: CASSPDRIHGYTF; CDR3 DNA: TGTGCCAGCAGTCCCGACAGGATACATGGCTACACCTTC
J gene: TRBJ1-1; V gene: TRBV5-8; D gene: NA; CDR3 protein: CASSLAKLFDSFF; CDR3 DNA: TGTGCCAGCAGCTTGGCCAAGCTTTTTGACTCTTTCTTT
J gene: TRBJ2-7; V gene: TRBV4-3; D gene: TRBD2; CDR3 protein: CASSQGGGVSEQYF; CDR3 DNA: TGCGCCAGCAGCCAAGGGGGAGGGGTGAGCGAGCAGTACTTC
J gene: TRBJ1-3; V gene: TRBV10-3; D gene: TRBD1; CDR3 protein: CASTGGVSGNTIYF; CDR3 DNA: TGTGCCAGTACAGGGGGTGTCTCTGGAAACACCATATATTTT
J gene: TRBJ2-7; V gene: TRBV21-1; D gene: NA; CDR3 protein: CASSKGDTSYEQYF; CDR3 DNA: TGTGCCAGCAGCAAAGGGGACACCTCCTACGAGCAGTACTTC